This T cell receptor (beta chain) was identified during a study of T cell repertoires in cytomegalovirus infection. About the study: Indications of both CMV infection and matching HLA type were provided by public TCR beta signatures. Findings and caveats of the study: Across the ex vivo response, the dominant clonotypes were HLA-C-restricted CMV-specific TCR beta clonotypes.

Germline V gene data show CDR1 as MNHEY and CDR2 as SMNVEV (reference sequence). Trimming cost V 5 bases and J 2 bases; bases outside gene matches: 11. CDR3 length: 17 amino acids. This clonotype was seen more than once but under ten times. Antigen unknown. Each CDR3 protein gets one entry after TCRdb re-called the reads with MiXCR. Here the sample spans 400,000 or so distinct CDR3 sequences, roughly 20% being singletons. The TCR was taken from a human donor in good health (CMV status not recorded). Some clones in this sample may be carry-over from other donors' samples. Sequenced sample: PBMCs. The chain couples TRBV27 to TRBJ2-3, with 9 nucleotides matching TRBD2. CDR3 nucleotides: TGTGCCAGCAGTCCCCTGACTAGCGGTCACAACACAGATACGCAGTATTTT. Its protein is CASSPLTSGHNTDTQYF.